This T cell receptor beta chain stems from a study of blood T cells in healthy people across ages. The overall study: With template switching, about one barcoded beta molecule was captured per two T cells.

Study-wide points: Older age went with lower TCR beta diversity per million T cells, in a roughly linear way.

The authors ran a second PCR of about 7 to 11 cycles using a sample-barcoded 5' primer and a J-beta primer mix. TCRdb ran MiXCR on the 5' RACE reads and lists one entry per CDR3 protein. The repertoire has 1.5 million or so distinct CDR3 sequences, under 55% of them found once; the top ten carry less than 5%. The V and J ends lost 6 bases and 0 bases respectively, with 17 bases between them. The germline V gene has CDR1 MNHEY and CDR2 SVGEGT. This CDR3 contains 16 residues. This clonotype was detected only a few times. Its antigen is unidentified. Researchers collected roughly 9.8 milliliters of peripheral blood from every single donor.

The material sequenced was blood. The TCR comes from a young woman in good health. The V and J genes are TRBV6-2 or TRBV6-3 and TRBJ1-1; D is undetermined. CDR3: CASRDPPGSMNTEAFF. As DNA, the CDR3 is TGTGCCAGCAGGGATCCTCCCGGGAGCATGAACACTGAAGCTTTCTTT.